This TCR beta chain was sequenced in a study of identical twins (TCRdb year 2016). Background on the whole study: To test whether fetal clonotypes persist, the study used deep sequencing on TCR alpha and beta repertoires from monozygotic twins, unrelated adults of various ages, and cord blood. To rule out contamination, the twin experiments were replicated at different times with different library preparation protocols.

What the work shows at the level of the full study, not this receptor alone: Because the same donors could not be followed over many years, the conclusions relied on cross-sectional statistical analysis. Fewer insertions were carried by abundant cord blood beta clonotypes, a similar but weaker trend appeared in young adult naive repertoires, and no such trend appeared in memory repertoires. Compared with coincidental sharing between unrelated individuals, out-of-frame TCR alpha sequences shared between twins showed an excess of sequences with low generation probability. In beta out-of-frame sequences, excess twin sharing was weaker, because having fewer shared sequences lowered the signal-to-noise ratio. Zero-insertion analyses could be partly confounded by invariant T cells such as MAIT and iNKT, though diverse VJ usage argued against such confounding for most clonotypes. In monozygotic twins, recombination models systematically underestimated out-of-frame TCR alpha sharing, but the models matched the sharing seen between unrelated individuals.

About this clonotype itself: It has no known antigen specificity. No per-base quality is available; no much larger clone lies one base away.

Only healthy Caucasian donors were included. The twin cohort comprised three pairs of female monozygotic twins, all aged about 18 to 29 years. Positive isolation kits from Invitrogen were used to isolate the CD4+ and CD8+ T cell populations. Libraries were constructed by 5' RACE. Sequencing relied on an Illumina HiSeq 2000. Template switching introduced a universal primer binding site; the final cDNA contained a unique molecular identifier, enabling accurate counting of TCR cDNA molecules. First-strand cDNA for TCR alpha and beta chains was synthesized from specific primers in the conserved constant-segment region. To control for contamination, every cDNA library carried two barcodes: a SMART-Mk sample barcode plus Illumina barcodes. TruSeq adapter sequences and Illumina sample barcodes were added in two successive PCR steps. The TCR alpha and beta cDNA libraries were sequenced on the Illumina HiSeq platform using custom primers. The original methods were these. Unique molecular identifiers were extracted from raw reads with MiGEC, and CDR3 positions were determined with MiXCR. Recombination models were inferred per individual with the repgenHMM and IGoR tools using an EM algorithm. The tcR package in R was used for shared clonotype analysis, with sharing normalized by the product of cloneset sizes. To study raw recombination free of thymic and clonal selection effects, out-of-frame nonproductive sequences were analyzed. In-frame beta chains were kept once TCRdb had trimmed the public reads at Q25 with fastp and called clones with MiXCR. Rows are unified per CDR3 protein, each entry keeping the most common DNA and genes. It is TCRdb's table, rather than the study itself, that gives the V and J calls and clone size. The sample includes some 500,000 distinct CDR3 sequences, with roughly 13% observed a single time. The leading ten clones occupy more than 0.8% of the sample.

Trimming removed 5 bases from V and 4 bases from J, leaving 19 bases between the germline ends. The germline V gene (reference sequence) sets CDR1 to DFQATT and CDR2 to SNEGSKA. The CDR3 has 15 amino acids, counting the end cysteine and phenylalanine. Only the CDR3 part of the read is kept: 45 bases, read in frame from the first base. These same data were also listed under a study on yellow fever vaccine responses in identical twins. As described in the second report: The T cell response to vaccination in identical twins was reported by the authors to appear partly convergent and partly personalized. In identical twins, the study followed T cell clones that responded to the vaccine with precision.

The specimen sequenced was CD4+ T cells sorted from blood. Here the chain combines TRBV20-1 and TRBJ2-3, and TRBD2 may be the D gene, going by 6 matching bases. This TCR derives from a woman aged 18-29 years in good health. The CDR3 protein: CSAEVLATRADTQYF. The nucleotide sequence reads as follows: TGCAGTGCTGAAGTGCTAGCGACTAGGGCAGATACGCAGTATTTT.